Listed here are 2 T cell receptor beta chains from one sample, sequenced in a study of blood T cells in healthy people across ages. The authors ran a second PCR of 7 to 11 cycles using a sample-barcoded 5' primer and a J-beta primer mix. One entry per CDR3 protein results from TCRdb running MiXCR on the 5' RACE reads. Among about 1.8 million distinct CDR3 sequences, 40% to 55% were seen once, and the ten largest hold approximately 2.1%. Sequences were obtained from blood. All receptors come from a woman aged 40 to 49 in good health.

This clonotype was seen more than once but under ten times. CDR3 residues: CASSLLDRVSQYF. CDR3 sequence (DNA): TGTGCCAGCAGCTTATTGGACAGGGTGTCTCAGTACTTC. The chain recombines TRBV13 with TRBJ2-5; 8 bases map to TRBD1. V lost 2 bases and J lost 11; bases outside the gene matches: 7. CDR3 size: 13 residues. Germline V gene sequence: CDR1 PRHDT, CDR2 FYEKMQ (reference sequence). The full variable domain, completed using reference TRBV13 and TRBJ2-5, is AAGVIQSPRHLIKEKRETATLKCYPIPRHDTVYWYQQGPGQDPQFLISFYEKMQSDKGSIPDRFSAQQFSDYHSELNMSSLELGDSALYFCASSLLDRVSQYFGPGTRLLVL.

This clonotype turned up a few times. This sequence joins TRBV4-1 and TRBJ2-5; 9 bases align to TRBD2. The trim removed 7 bases at V and 4 bases at J, leaving 10 bases unmatched. The CDR3 has 15 residues. The V gene's germline CDR1 is MGHRA and CDR2 YSYEKL. In DNA, the CDR3 is TGCGCCAGCACCGAAGGCGGGGGGGCCGGAGAGACCCAGTACTTC. This sequence encodes CASTEGGGAGETQYF.